These 25 T cell receptor beta chains came from one sample sequenced in a study of patients and donors after allogeneic stem cell transplantation. A single record per CDR3 protein comes from TCRdb applying MiXCR to the RT-PCR reads. This sample has roughly 940,000 distinct CDR3 sequences, with roughly 18% found just once. Specimen: blood, either unsorted or a sorted T cell fraction (not recorded which). Source of these receptors: a human donor who was either an allogeneic HSCT recipient or a stem cell or donor lymphocyte infusion donor (not recorded which). It is not recorded whose cells these are; they may come from a transplant donor.

This clonotype has more than one count but fewer than ten. This sequence joins TRBV6-5 and TRBJ2-7, with D uncertain. CDR3 length: 14 amino acids. The germline V gene encodes CDR1 MNHEY and CDR2 SVGAGI. The V end lost 2 bases, the J end lost 2 bases, and 10 bases lay between the germline ends. In DNA form, the CDR3 reads TGTGCCAGCAGTTACGCTACAGAGGCCTACGAGCAGTACTTC. Translation gives CASSYATEAYEQYF.

This chain uses TRBV20-1 with TRBJ1-1; 7 bases are a match to TRBD1. The V gene's germline CDR1 is DFQATT and CDR2 SNEGSKA (reference sequence). This CDR3 spans 13 amino acids. V was clipped by 5 bases and J by 1 base; unmatched bases: 4. The CDR3 region has the DNA TGCAGTGCTGAGGACAGGTGGAACACTGAAGCTTTCTTT. Protein sequence: CSAEDRWNTEAFF.

Only a few counts were recorded for this clonotype. The chain employs TRBV6-2 or TRBV6-3 and TRBJ2-4; D possibly matches TRBD1 or TRBD2 (5 bases each). V was clipped by 8 bases and J by 1 base, with 18 bases between them. The CDR3 is made up of 16 amino acids. Germline V gene sequence: CDR1 MNHEY, CDR2 SVGEGT. The CDR3 nucleotides read TGTGCCAGCGCCTCTCACCAGGGAGTCGCCAAAAACATTCAGTACTTC. It yields the protein CASASHQGVAKNIQYF.

The V and J genes are TRBV2 and TRBJ1-5; D ambiguous. Trimming pared 5 bases from V and 2 bases from J, leaving 16 bases between. Germline V lookup: CDR1 SNHLY, CDR2 FYNNEI. This CDR3 comprises 16 residues. CDR3 protein: CASSPHRRSGNQPQHF. The CDR3 coding sequence is TGTGCCAGCAGTCCTCACCGCAGGTCAGGCAATCAGCCCCAGCATTTT.

The chain couples TRBV27 to TRBJ1-1; TRBD1 matches at 9 bases. The V segment lost 4 bases and the J segment 6 bases; nucleotides outside the gene matches: 9. The CDR3 loop spans 15 amino acids. Germline V gives CDR1 MNHEY, CDR2 SMNVEV (reference sequence). This CDR3 reads CASSSAGTGTAEAFF. The CDR3 DNA reads TGTGCCAGCAGTTCCGCCGGGACAGGGACTGCTGAAGCTTTCTTT.

This clonotype was detected only a few times. One end of the junction fails to match germline, which may point to a read error. The V and J genes are TRBV19 and TRBJ1-5; D is undetermined. Germline V gene data show CDR1 as LNHDA and CDR2 as SQIVND (reference sequence). The CDR3 extends over 13 amino acids. The CDR3 DNA sequence: TGTGCCAGTAGTAAGGTCAGCAAGCAGCCCCAGCATTTT. Translated: CASSKVSKQPQHF.

The chain uses TRBV6-5 and TRBJ2-7; D is possibly TRBD1 or TRBD2 (6 bases each). In germline, CDR1 is MNHEY, CDR2 SVGAGI. The CDR3 spans 14 residues. V was trimmed by 2 bases and J by 5 bases, leaving 13 bases between them. CDR3 DNA: TGTGCCAGCAGTTACAGGGGGGTGGGGGACGAGCAGTACTTC. Translating gives CASSYRGVGDEQYF.

This chain links TRBV19 with TRBJ1-5, with D possibly TRBD1 on 5 matching bases. The CDR3 sequence is 13 residues long. CDR1 and CDR2 from the germline V gene are LNHDA and SQIVND (reference sequence). Between the trimmed V and J ends, which lost 6 bases and 10 bases, there was a span of 16 bases. This CDR3 reads CASSRDRGGPQHF. DNA of the CDR3: TGTGCCAGTAGCCGGGACCGAGGAGGACCCCAGCATTTT.

The chain links TRBV5-6 to TRBJ2-1, with 14 bases lining up with TRBD2. Germline loops: CDR1 SGHDT, CDR2 YYEEEE. The junction had 11 bases not matched to a gene; V was cut back by 2 bases and J by 7 bases. The CDR3 is 18 amino acids. This CDR3 reads CASSFGTSGRIIWNEQFF. CDR3 nucleotide sequence: TGTGCCAGCAGCTTCGGGACTAGCGGGAGAATAATTTGGAATGAGCAGTTCTTC. Full variable domain (remainder filled in from reference TRBV5-6 and TRBJ2-1): DAGVTQSPTHLIKTRGQQVTLRCSPKSGHDTVSWYQQALGQGPQFIFQYYEEEERQRGNFPDRFSGHQFPNYSSELNVNALLLGDSALYLCASSFGTSGRIIWNEQFFGPGTRLTVL.

This chain joins TRBV12-3 or TRBV12-4 and TRBJ2-2; D uncertain. Trimming stripped 9 bases from V and 0 bases from J, with 8 bases between. The CDR3 loop spans 13 amino acids. The CDR3 sequence is CASLRANTGELFF. CDR3 DNA sequence: TGTGCCAGTTTAAGGGCGAACACCGGGGAGCTGTTTTTT.

The rearrangement links TRBV7-9 to TRBJ2-5; 8 bases fit TRBD1. Germline trimming cut 7 bases from V and 1 base from J; bases unmatched to any gene: 8. This CDR3 is built from 15 residues. Germline V lookup: CDR1 SEHNR, CDR2 FQNEAQ (reference sequence). For the CDR3, the DNA is TGTGCCAGCACCCCCTGGGACAGGTTCCAAGAGACCCAGTACTTC. Its protein is CASTPWDRFQETQYF.

The chain joins TRBV7-9 to TRBJ2-7, with a tentative D call TRBD2 (6 bases). This CDR3 region has 15 residues. Germline CDR1 reads SEHNR; CDR2 reads FQNEAQ (reference sequence). V dropped 2 bases and J dropped 1 base, with 12 bases sitting between them. The CDR3 is CASSLSAGSSYEQYF. CDR3 DNA sequence: TGTGCCAGCAGCTTATCGGCGGGATCTTCCTACGAGCAGTACTTC.

V and J are TRBV12-3 or TRBV12-4 and TRBJ1-1, with D perhaps TRBD1 (5 bases). Trimming removed 6 bases at V and 5 bases at J, with 19 bases between. The CDR3 runs 15 residues. CDR3 coding DNA: TGTGCCAGCAGGGCACCGGGACCCCGGGGGACTGAAGCTTTCTTT. Residues: CASRAPGPRGTEAFF.

In its sample, this clonotype was seen a few times. A read error is possible here, since a much larger clone lies one base away. The chain combines TRBV3-1 with TRBJ2-2, with no clear D. V shed 1 base and J shed 6 bases, with 3 bases lying between them. Germline V gene sequence: CDR1 LGHDT, CDR2 YNNKEL (reference sequence). This CDR3 has 12 amino acids. CDR3 DNA: TGTGCCAGCAGCCAAGCGTCCGGGGAGCTGTTTTTT. It translates to CASSQASGELFF. Together with reference TRBV3-1 and TRBJ2-2, the CDR3 gives the full variable domain: DTAVSQTPKYLVTQMGNDKSIKCEQNLGHDTMYWYKQDSKKFLKIMFSYNNKELIINETVPNRFSPKSPDKAHLNLHINSLELGDSAVYFCASSQASGELFFGEGSRLTVL.

The genes are TRBV29-1 and TRBJ1-2, with a possible D match to TRBD1 (5 bases). This CDR3 region has 12 residues. V was shortened by 7 bases and J by 8 bases, with 17 bases between the two germline ends. In germline, CDR1 is SQVTM, CDR2 ANQGSEA. The CDR3 DNA reads as TGCAGCGATTGGGACGGCGCGAAGGGCTACACCTTC. It encodes CSDWDGAKGYTF.

The chain carries TRBV20-1 and TRBJ2-5, with D possibly TRBD1 on 5 matching bases. The CDR3 has 14 amino acids. V was clipped by 4 bases and J by 4 bases, with 16 bases between them. Germline values: CDR1 DFQATT, CDR2 SNEGSKA (reference sequence). CDR3 nucleotides: TGCAGTGCTAAAGATCTGGGGCCGGGAGAGACCCAGTACTTC. Its translation: CSAKDLGPGETQYF.

Many counts were recorded for this clonotype. The chain joins TRBV20-1 to TRBJ1-5, with D possibly matching TRBD1 (6 bases). CDR3 length equals 14 residues. Per germline, CDR1 DFQATT and CDR2 SNEGSKA (reference sequence). V was pared by 1 base and J by 5 bases, with 12 bases between. CDR3 bases: TGCAGTGCTAGAGTCAGGGGTCGGGATCAGCCCCAGCATTTT. Amino acid sequence: CSARVRGRDQPQHF.

This clonotype was picked up a small number of times. The chain couples TRBV5-1 to TRBJ2-7, with no clear D. Germline loops: CDR1 SGHRS, CDR2 YFSETQ. The CDR3 runs 14 residues. Trimming took off 4 bases at V and 2 bases at J, with 13 bases between the two ends. The CDR3 spells CASSPQAATYEQYF. The CDR3 nucleotides are TGCGCCAGCAGCCCGCAGGCGGCCACCTACGAGCAGTACTTC.

There are a few counts of this clonotype. This chain uses TRBV20-1 with TRBJ2-7; tentatively, D is TRBD2 (6 bases). The V gene's germline CDR1 is DFQATT and CDR2 SNEGSKA (reference sequence). The CDR3 totals 13 residues. V lost 7 bases and J 0 bases, leaving 13 bases between the germline ends. CDR3 sequence: CSGRGTISYEQYF. For the CDR3, the DNA is TGCAGTGGGCGGGGTACCATCTCCTACGAGCAGTACTTC.

CDR3 sequence: CASSLTGGSTGELFF. In DNA form, the CDR3 reads TGCGCCAGCAGCCTGACAGGGGGATCCACCGGGGAGCTGTTTTTT. The V and J genes are TRBV5-1 and TRBJ2-2; 9 bases are a match to TRBD1. This CDR3 has 15 amino acids. V shed 4 bases, J shed 4 bases, and the junction held 5 bases outside the gene matches. Germline CDR1 SGHRS, CDR2 YFSETQ.

In this sample, this clonotype turned up a few times. The V gene is TRBV7-8, the J gene TRBJ2-7; D unclear. CDR1 is SGHVS, CDR2 FQNEAQ, per germline. The CDR3 totals 14 residues. V lost 1 base to trimming and J lost 0 bases, with 7 bases between them. The CDR3 is CASSLDLLSYEQYF. CDR3 bases: TGTGCCAGCAGCTTAGATCTCCTCTCCTACGAGCAGTACTTC.

The V gene is TRBV11-1, the J gene TRBJ2-1; 8 positions match TRBD2. The junction had 8 bases not matched to a gene; V was cut back by 5 bases and J by 2 bases. The CDR3 length is 16 residues. CDR1 is SGHAT, CDR2 FQDESV, per germline (reference sequence). CDR3 sequence reads: CASSQTGTRPYNEQFF. CDR3 nucleotides: TGTGCCAGCAGCCAAACCGGGACTAGACCCTACAATGAGCAGTTCTTC.

This clonotype showed up just a few times. V is TRBV6-5 and J is TRBJ1-6, with TRBD1 identical over 7 bases. Trimming at V came to 3 bases and at J to 6 bases, leaving 5 bases not matched to a gene. This CDR3 region has 15 residues. Germline V gene lookup returns CDR1 MNHEY and CDR2 SVGAGI. CDR3: CASSYSGTANSPLHF. The CDR3 DNA reads as TGTGCCAGCAGTTATTCCGGGACAGCTAATTCACCCCTCCACTTT.

This clonotype was counted a few times. This rearrangement joins TRBV20-1 to TRBJ2-1; 10 bases agree with TRBD2. J lost 0 bases, V lost 1 base, and 6 bases had no gene match. CDR3 length: 17 residues. CDR1 is DFQATT and CDR2 is SNEGSKA in the germline V gene (reference sequence). The CDR3 loop is CSARGTSGTSSYNEQFF. In nucleotides, the CDR3 is TGCAGTGCTAGAGGCACTAGCGGGACGAGCTCCTACAATGAGCAGTTCTTC.

This clonotype was seen a few times. This chain connects TRBV20-1 to TRBJ2-1; 9 positions match TRBD1. The V segment lost 6 bases and the J segment 14 bases; nucleotides outside the gene matches: 8. Germline V gives CDR1 DFQATT, CDR2 SNEGSKA (reference sequence). This CDR3 is 11 amino acids long. For the CDR3, the DNA is TGCAGTGCCGTCGGACAGGGGAGAGAGTTCTTC. Translated: CSAVGQGREFF.